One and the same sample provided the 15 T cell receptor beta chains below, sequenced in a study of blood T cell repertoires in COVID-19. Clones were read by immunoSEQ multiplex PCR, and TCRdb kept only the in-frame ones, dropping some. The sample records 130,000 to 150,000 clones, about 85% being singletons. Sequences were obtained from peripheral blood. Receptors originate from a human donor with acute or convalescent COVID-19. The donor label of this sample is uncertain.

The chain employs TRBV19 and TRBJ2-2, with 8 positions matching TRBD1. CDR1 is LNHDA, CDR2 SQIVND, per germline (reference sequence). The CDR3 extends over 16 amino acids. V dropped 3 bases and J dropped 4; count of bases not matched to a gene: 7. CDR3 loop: CASSIRQGAVTGELFF. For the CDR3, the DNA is TGTGCCAGTAGTATCCGCCAGGGGGCAGTCACCGGGGAGCTGTTTTTT.

The CDR3: CASSLAGNQPQHF. The CDR3 DNA follows: TGTGCCAGCAGCTTGGCCGGGAATCAGCCCCAGCATTTT. The chain employs TRBV5-5 and TRBJ1-5; D unclear. Germline V gene sequence: CDR1 SGHKS, CDR2 YYEKEE (reference sequence). The CDR3 has 13 amino acids. Trimming took 0 bases from V and 4 from J, leaving 5 bases between them.

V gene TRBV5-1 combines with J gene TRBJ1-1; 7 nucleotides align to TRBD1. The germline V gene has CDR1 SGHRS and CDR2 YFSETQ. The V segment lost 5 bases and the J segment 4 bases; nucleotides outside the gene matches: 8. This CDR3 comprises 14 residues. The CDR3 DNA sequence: TGCGCCAGCAGGCTCACAGGGGTGGCCACTGAAGCTTTCTTT. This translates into CASRLTGVATEAFF.

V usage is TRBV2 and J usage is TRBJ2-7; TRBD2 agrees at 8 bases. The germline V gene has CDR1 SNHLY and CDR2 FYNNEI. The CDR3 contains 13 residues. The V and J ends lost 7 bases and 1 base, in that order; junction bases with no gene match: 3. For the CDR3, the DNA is TGTGCCAGCACAGGACTAGCATCCTACGAGCAGTACGTC. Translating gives CASTGLASYEQYV.

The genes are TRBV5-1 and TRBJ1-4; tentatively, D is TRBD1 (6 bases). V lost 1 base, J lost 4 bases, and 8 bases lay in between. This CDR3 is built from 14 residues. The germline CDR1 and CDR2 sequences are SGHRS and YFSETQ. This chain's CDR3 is CASSLTGLNEKLFF. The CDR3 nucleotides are TGCGCCAGCAGCTTGACAGGGCTTAATGAAAAACTGTTTTTT.

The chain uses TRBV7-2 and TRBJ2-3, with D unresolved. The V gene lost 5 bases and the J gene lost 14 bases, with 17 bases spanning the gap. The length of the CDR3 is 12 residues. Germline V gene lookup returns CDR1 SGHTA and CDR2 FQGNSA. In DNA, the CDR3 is TGTGCCAGCAGCCCTGCCGGTCGCAGGCCGTATTTT. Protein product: CASSPAGRRPYF.

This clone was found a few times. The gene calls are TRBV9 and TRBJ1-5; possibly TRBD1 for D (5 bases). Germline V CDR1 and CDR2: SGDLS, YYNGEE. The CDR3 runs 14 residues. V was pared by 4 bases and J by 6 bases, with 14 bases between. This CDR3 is CASSPTGWGQPQHF. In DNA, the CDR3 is TGTGCCAGCAGCCCCACAGGTTGGGGTCAGCCCCAGCATTTT.

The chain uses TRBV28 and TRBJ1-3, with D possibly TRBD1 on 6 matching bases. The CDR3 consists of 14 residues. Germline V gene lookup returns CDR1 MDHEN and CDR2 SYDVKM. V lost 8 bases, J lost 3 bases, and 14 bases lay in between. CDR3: CASGLRGFGNTIYF. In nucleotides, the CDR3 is TGTGCCAGCGGACTCAGGGGATTTGGAAACACCATATATTTT. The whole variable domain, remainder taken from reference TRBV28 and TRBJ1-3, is DVKVTQSSRYLVKRTGEKVFLECVQDMDHENMFWYRQDPGLGLRLIYFSYDVKMKEKGDIPEGYSVSREKKERFSLILESASTNQTSMYLCASGLRGFGNTIYFGEGSWLTVV.

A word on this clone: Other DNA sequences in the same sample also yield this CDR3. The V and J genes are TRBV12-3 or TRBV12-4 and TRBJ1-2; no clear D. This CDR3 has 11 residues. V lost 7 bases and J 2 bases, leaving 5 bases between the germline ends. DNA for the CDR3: TGTGCCAGCACAGGAAACTATGGCTACACCTTC. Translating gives CASTGNYGYTF.

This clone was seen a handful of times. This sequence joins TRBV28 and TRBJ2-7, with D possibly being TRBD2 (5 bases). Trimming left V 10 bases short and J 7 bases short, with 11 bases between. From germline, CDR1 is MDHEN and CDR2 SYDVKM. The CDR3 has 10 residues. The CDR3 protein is CATGVYEQYF. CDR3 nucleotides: TGTGCCACCGGGGTGTATGAGCAGTACTTC. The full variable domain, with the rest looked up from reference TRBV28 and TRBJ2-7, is DVKVTQSSRYLVKRTGEKVFLECVQDMDHENMFWYRQDPGLGLRLIYFSYDVKMKEKGDIPEGYSVSREKKERFSLILESASTNQTSMYLCATGVYEQYFGPGTRLTVT.

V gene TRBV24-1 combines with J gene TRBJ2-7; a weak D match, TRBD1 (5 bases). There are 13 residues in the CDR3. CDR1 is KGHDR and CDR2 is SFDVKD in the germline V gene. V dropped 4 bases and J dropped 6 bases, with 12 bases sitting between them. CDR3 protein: CATSEGLVGEQYF. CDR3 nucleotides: TGTGCCACCAGTGAGGGGCTAGTTGGCGAGCAGTACTTC.

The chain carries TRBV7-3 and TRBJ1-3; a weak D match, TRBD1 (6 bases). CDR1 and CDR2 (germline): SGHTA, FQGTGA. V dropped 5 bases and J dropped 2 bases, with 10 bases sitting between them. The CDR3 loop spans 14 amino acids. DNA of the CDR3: TGTGCCAGCAGCGCAGCAGGGGCTGGAAACACCATATATTTT. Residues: CASSAAGAGNTIYF.

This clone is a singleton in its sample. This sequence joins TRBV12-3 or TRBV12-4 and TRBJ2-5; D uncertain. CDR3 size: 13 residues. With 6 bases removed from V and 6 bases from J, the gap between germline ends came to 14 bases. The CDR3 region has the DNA TGTGCCAGCAGGCCTTATTTTAGAAAGACCCAGTACTTC. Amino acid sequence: CASRPYFRKTQYF.

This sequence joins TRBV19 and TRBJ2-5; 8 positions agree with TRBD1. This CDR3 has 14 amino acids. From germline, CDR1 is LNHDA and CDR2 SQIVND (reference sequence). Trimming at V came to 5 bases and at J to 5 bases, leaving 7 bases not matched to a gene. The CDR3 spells CASSYDRGTETQYF. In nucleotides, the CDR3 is TGTGCCAGTAGTTACGACAGGGGAACGGAGACCCAGTACTTC.

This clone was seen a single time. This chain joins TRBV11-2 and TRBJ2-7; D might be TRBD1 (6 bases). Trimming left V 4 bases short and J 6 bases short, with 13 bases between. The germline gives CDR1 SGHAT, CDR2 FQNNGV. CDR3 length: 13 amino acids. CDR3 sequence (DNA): TGTGCCAGCAGCTACACGGCAGGGGCCGAGCAGTACGTC. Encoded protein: CASSYTAGAEQYV.